This TCR beta chain was sequenced in a study of OX40 agonist ivuxolimab in advanced cancers. Regarding the complete study: Ivuxolimab was an agonistic, fully human IgG2 monoclonal antibody directed against OX40 (CD134), a costimulatory receptor. Intravenous ivuxolimab was administered to patients every 2 weeks at six dose levels: 0.01, 0.1, 0.3, 1.5, 3 and 10 mg/kg. Of the roughly 52 dose-escalation patients, hepatocellular carcinoma was present in approximately 20, melanoma in roughly 15, renal cell carcinoma in 9 and head and neck cancer in 9. A male proportion of almost 85% and a mean age of 60 years, ranging from 23 to 79, were recorded for the dose-escalation cohort. Prior anti-PD-1, anti-PD-L1 or anti-CTLA-4 therapy was permitted, and roughly two fifths of dose-escalation patients had received checkpoint inhibitors. Three dose-escalation patients achieved partial responses, one with hepatocellular carcinoma and two with cutaneous melanoma. The point of sequencing TCRbeta in the periphery was to test whether ivuxolimab changed TCR sequence diversity and drove clonal T-cell expansion. The paper reports the monotherapy dose-escalation portion (N of about 52 patients) of the phase I ivuxolimab trial.

To sequence the TCRbeta CDR3 region, genomic DNA was isolated from the sorted cells. The immunoSEQ Assay was used to sequence the TCRbeta CDR3 regions. TCRdb provides this immuneACCESS table in a form limited to in-frame rearrangements. Some clones are lacking; in checked studies, under half of them reflect an unresolved V gene, and why the rest are absent is not known. The sample data list more than 90,000 clones, and about 79% of these were observed just once. Of the sample, almost 1.5% falls within the top ten clones. The CDR3 has 15 amino acids, counting the end cysteine and phenylalanine. The sequence is cut down to CDR3 DNA, 45 bases in frame from base 1. V loses 3 bases at its end and J loses 4 bases; junction bases beyond the gene matches: 7. CDR1 and CDR2 are read off the germline V gene as SGHVS and FQNEAQ. Broad study findings and their caveats: The antigen specificity of the peripheral T cells that underwent clonal expansion was not determined. Low levels of normalized T-cell clonal expansion were also seen in some patients who did not respond. At doses of 0.1 to 3.0 mg/kg, clonal expansion of both CD4+ and CD8+ T cells in blood was seen between baseline and week 6. After ivuxolimab, more expanded clones were found on average in CD8+ T cells than in CD4+ T cells. Partial responders in the 0.1-3.0 mg/kg groups had among the lowest normalized peripheral clonal expansion, especially among CD8+ T cells.

Patients with autoimmune disease history or receiving systemic immunosuppression were excluded from the trial. In every dose cohort, peripheral blood was drawn for TCR sequencing at baseline, cycle 4 day 1, and cycle 7 day 1. The samples were taken from a phase I, first-in-human, multicenter, open-label dose-escalation trial of ivuxolimab. Adults with locally advanced or metastatic melanoma, renal cell, hepatocellular, or head and neck squamous cell carcinoma were enrolled in the trial. Before TCR sequencing, CD4+ and CD8+ T cells were separately sorted from peripheral blood. Remarks on this clone: Its antigen has not been determined. Base qualities are not at hand, and no much larger clone is one base apart.

The source of this sequence is an adult with an advanced solid tumor such as melanoma, head and neck, liver or kidney cancer. Sequenced here: CD4+ or CD8+ T cells sorted from blood, sampled in a trial of the OX40 agonist ivuxolimab. The sequence joins TRBV7-8 to TRBJ2-5, with 8 junctional bases fitting TRBD1. The CDR3 sequence is CASSFGQGLPETQYF. At the DNA level, the sequence is TGTGCCAGCAGCTTCGGACAGGGTCTTCCAGAGACCCAGTACTTC.